These 7 T cell receptor beta chains were all obtained from the same sample, sequenced in a study of molecular identifiers for immune sequencing clone quantification. TCRdb recomputed calls from the PCR reads with MiXCR, one row per CDR3 protein. The repertoire has tens of thousands of distinct CDR3 sequences, about a sixth of them found once; the top ten carry 0.99%. The specimen sequenced was naive CD8+ T cells from blood, with Jurkat cell RNA spiked in. The sample's subset: FACS-sorted CD8+CD4-CCR7+CD45RA+ naive T cells. Source of these receptors: a human donor in good health. Some libraries in this study had Jurkat cell RNA spiked in.

This clonotype was picked up many times. CDR3 sequence: CASSLNLPGGPPNEQFF. The CDR3 coding sequence is TGTGCCAGCAGTCTCAACTTACCAGGGGGCCCACCGAATGAGCAGTTCTTC. This chain joins TRBV12-3 or TRBV12-4 and TRBJ2-1; 8 positions match TRBD1. The CDR3 is 17 amino acids. V lost 5 bases to trimming and J lost 7 bases; unmatched junction nucleotides: 16.

This clonotype was observed many times. This chain joins TRBV11-2 and TRBJ2-7, with 7 bases aligning to TRBD1. The V gene's germline CDR1 is SGHAT and CDR2 FQNNGV. The CDR3 has 12 residues. CDR3 DNA sequence: TGTGCTTCCCGGGACAGCCGTGACGAGCAGTACTTC. This codes for CASRDSRDEQYF.

Ten or more counts support this clonotype. The chain is built from TRBV29-1 and TRBJ2-6; D tentatively fits TRBD1 or TRBD2 (5 bases each). Trimming left V 7 bases short and J 0 bases short, with 13 bases between. The CDR3 runs to 15 residues. The germline V gene encodes CDR1 SQVTM and CDR2 ANQGSEA. The CDR3, as DNA: TGCAGCGCCGGGGCGGACCTCTCTGGGGCCAACGTCCTGACTTTC. Encoded protein: CSAGADLSGANVLTF.

This clonotype was picked up many times. The V call is TRBV29-1, the J call TRBJ1-1; TRBD1 matches 10 bases. CDR3 length: 14 amino acids. The ends lost 6 bases at V and 4 bases at J; junction bases unmatched: 8. Germline V gene data show CDR1 as SQVTM and CDR2 as ANQGSEA. The CDR3 loop is CSVRGTGVSTEAFF. CDR3 bases: TGCAGCGTGAGGGGGACAGGGGTTAGCACTGAAGCTTTCTTT.

J is TRBJ1-1 and V is TRBV5-1, with D unclear. The CDR3 extends over 14 amino acids. The germline gives CDR1 SGHRS, CDR2 YFSETQ. The V end was cut by 0 bases, the J end by 5 bases, with 11 bases between. The CDR3 protein is CASSLEGIETEAFF. CDR3 coding DNA: TGCGCCAGCAGCTTGGAAGGGATCGAGACTGAAGCTTTCTTT.

This clonotype showed up many times. In DNA form, the CDR3 reads TGTGCCAGCAGTGAGACTAGCGGGGGGGCCTCAGATACGCAGTATTTT. Translation gives CASSETSGGASDTQYF. The chain employs TRBV6-4 and TRBJ2-3; 14 bases map to TRBD2. This CDR3 contains 16 residues. CDR1 and CDR2 (germline): MRHNA, SNTAGT. The junction had 3 bases not matched to a gene; V was cut back by 3 bases and J by 4 bases.

This clonotype is labeled medium-sized. The chain recombines TRBV7-2 with TRBJ2-7, with 9 bases identical to TRBD2. This CDR3 is 16 amino acids long. CDR1 SGHTA and CDR2 FQGNSA come from the germline V gene. V lost 3 bases, J lost 2 bases, and 8 bases stayed unmatched. CDR3 sequence reads: CASSFSLAGPPYEQYF. As DNA, the CDR3 is TGTGCCAGCAGCTTCTCACTAGCGGGCCCCCCCTACGAGCAGTACTTC.